The clone carrying this T cell receptor (beta chain) was seen a handful of times. The antigen is not known. CD45RO/CCR7/CD25/CD127/CD95/CD27 staining was used to isolate CD4+ naive, central memory, regulatory and stem cell-like memory cells by sorting. The V and J ends lost 6 bases and 4 bases respectively, with 15 bases between them. The CDR3 totals 14 residues. Germline CDR1 and CDR2: MNHEY and SMNVEV (reference sequence). Expressed TCRB transcripts were sequenced because the isolated RNA had all been reverse transcribed beforehand. Reads from naive, central memory and regulatory T cell samples averaged about 3.9 million. Profiling relied on immunoSEQ multiplex PCR, and the TCRdb table lists in-frame clones only, not all of them. The sample includes 310,000 or so clones, around 9.7% of them seen just once. The data are from a study of beta chain features in type 1 diabetes. General study findings and limits: High-TCR-expressing cells could be over-represented by cDNA sequencing. A moderate, significant TCRB CDR3 shortening appeared in type 1 diabetes across four CD4+ subsets. Naive, central memory and Treg TCRB repertoires appeared more alike in patients than in healthy donors.

The rearrangement uses TRBV27 and TRBJ1-1; perhaps TRBD1 as D (5 bases). The clonotype comes from a man younger than 40 with type 1 diabetes. The source material was central memory CD4+ T cells from blood. CDR3 residues: CASSPWKGPTEAFF. The CDR3, as DNA: TGTGCCAGCAGCCCGTGGAAGGGGCCCACTGAAGCTTTCTTT.